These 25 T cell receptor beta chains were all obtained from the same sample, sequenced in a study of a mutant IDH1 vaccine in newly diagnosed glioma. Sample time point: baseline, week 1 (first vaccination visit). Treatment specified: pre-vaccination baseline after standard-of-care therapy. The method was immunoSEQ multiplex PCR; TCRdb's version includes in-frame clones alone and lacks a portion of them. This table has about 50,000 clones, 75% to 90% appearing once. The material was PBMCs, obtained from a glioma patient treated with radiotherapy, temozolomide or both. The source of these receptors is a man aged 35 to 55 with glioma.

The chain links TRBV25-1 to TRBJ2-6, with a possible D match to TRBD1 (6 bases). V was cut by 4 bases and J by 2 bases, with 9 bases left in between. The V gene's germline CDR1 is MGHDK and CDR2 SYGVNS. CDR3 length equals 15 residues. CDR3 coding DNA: TGTGCCAGCAGTGTCAAGGGGGCTGGGGCCAACGTCCTGACTTTC. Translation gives CASSVKGAGANVLTF.

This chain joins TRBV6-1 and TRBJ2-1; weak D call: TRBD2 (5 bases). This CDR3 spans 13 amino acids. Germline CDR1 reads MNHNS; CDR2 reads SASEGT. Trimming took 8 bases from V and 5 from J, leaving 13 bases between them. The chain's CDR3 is CASLIWENNEQFF. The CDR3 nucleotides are TGTGCCAGCCTAATCTGGGAGAACAATGAGCAGTTCTTC.

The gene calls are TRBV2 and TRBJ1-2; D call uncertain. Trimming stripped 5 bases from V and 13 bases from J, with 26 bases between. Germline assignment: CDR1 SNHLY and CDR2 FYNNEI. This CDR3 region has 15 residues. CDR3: CASSSNQPGRSFGTF. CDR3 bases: TGTGCCAGCAGTTCCAACCAACCCGGACGGTCGTTCGGCACCTTC.

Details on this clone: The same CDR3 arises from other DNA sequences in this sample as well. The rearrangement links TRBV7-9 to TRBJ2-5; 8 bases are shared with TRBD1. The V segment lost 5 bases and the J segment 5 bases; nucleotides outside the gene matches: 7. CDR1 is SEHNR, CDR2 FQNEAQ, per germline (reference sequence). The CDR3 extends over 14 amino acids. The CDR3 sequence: CASSRGQGGETQYF. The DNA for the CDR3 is TGTGCCAGCAGCCGAGGACAGGGTGGGGAGACCCAGTACTTC.

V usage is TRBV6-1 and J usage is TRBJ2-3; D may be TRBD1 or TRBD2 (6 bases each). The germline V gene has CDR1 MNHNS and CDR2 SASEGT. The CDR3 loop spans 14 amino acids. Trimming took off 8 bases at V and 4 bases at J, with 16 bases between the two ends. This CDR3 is CASRIGGGADTQYF. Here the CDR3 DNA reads TGTGCCAGCCGGATCGGAGGGGGAGCAGATACGCAGTATTTT.

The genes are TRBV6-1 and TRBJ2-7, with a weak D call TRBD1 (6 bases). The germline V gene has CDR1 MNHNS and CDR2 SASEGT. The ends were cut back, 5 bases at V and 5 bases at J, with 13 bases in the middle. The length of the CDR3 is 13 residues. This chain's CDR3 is CASSTTGSHEQYF. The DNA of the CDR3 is TGTGCCAGCAGTACAACAGGGTCCCACGAGCAGTACTTC.

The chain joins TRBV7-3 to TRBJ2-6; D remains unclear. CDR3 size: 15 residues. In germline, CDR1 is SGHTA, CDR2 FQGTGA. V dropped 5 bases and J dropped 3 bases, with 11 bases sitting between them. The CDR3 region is CASSTDTLGANVLTF. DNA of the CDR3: TGTGCCAGCAGCACCGACACACTTGGGGCCAACGTCCTGACTTTC. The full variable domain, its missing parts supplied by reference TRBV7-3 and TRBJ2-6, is GAGVSQTPSNKVTEKGKYVELRCDPISGHTALYWYRQSLGQGPEFLIYFQGTGAADDSGLPNDRFFAVRPEGSVSTLKIQRTERGDSAVYLCASSTDTLGANVLTFGAGSRLTVL.

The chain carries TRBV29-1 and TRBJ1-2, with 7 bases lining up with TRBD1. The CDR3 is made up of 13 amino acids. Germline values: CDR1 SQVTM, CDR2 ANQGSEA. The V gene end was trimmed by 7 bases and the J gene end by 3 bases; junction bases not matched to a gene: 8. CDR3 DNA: TGCAGCGGCGCGACAGGGTGGGACTATGGCTACACCTTC. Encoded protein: CSGATGWDYGYTF. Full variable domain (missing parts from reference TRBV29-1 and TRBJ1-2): SAVISQKPSRDICQRGTSLTIQCQVDSQVTMMFWYRQQPGQSLTLIATANQGSEATYESGFVIDKFPISRPNLTFSTLTVSNMSPEDSSIYLCSGATGWDYGYTFGSGTRLTVV.

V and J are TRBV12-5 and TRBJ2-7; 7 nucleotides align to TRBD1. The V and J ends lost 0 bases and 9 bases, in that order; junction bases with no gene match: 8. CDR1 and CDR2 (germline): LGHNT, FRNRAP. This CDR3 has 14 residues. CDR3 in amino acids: CASGLVPDRAGQYF. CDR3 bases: TGTGCTAGTGGTTTGGTACCCGACAGGGCCGGGCAGTACTTC.

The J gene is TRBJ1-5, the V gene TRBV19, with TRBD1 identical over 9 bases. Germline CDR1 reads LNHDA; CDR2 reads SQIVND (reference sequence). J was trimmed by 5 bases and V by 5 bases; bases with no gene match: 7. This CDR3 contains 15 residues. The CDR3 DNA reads TGTGCCAGTAGTTCGGTGGACAGGGGCGATCAGCCCCAGCATTTT. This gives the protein CASSSVDRGDQPQHF.

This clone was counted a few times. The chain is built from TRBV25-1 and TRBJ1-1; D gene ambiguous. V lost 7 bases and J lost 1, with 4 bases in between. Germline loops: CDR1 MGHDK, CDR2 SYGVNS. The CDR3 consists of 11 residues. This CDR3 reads CASIRNTEAFF. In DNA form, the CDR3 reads TGTGCCAGCATACGGAACACTGAAGCTTTCTTT.

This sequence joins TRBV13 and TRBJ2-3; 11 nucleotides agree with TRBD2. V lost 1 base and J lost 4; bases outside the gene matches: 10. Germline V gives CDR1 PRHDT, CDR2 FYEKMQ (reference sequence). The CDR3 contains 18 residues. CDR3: CASSLVGPLAGEPDTQYF. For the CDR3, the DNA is TGTGCCAGCAGCTTAGTAGGCCCACTAGCGGGAGAGCCAGATACGCAGTATTTT.

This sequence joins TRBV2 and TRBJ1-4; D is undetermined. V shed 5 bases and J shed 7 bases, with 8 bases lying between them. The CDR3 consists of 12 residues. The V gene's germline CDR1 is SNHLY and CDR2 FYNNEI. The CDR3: CASSQTGEKLFF. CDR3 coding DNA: TGTGCCAGCAGTCAGACGGGTGAAAAACTGTTTTTT.

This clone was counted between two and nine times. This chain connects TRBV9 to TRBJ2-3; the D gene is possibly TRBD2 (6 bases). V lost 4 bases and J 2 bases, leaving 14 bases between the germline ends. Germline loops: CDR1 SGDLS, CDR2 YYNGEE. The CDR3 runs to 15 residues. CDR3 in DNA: TGTGCCAGCAGCCTTTCGGGGGACTCCACAGATACGCAGTATTTT. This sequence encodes CASSLSGDSTDTQYF.

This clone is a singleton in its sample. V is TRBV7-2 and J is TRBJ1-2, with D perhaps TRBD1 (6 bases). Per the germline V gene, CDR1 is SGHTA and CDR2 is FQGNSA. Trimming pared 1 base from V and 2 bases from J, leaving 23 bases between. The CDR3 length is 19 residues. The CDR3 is CASSLGGPFSMRVNYGYTF. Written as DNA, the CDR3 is TGTGCCAGCAGCTTAGGGGGGCCTTTCAGCATGAGGGTAAACTATGGCTACACCTTC. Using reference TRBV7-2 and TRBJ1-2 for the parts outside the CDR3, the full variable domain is GAGVSQSPSNKVTEKGKDVELRCDPISGHTALYWYRQSLGQGLEFLIYFQGNSAPDKSGLPSDRFSAERTGGSVSTLTIQRTQQEDSAVYLCASSLGGPFSMRVNYGYTFGSGTRLTVV.

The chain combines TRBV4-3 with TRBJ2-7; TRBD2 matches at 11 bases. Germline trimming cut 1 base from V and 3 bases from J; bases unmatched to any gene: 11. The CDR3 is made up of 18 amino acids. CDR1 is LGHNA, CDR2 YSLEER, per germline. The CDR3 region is CASSQGIPLAGGGYEQYF. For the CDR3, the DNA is TGCGCCAGCAGCCAAGGCATCCCTCTAGCGGGAGGTGGCTACGAGCAGTACTTC.

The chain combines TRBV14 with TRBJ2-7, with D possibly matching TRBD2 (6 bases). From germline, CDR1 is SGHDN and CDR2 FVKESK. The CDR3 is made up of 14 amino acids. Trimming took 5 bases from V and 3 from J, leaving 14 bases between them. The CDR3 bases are TGTGCCAGCAGCGAGAGGGTGGGAGGCTACGAGCAGTACTTC. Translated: CASSERVGGYEQYF.

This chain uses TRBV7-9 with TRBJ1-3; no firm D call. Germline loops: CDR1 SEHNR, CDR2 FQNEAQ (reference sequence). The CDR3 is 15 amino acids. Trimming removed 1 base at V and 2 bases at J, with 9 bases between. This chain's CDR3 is CASSLGVGTGNTIYF. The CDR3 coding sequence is TGTGCCAGCAGCTTAGGCGTCGGAACTGGAAACACCATATATTTT.

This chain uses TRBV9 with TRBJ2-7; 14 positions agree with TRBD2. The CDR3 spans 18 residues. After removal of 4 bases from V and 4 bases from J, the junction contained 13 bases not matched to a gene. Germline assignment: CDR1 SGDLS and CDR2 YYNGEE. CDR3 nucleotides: TGTGCCAGCAGCCCCAGAGAGGGACTAGCGGGAGTAGGATACGAGCAGTACTTC. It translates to CASSPREGLAGVGYEQYF.

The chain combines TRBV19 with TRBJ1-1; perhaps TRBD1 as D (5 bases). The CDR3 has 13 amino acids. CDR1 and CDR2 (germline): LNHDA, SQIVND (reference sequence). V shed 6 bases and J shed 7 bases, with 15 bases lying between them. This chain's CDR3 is CASRNLGGGEAFF. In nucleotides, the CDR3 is TGTGCCAGTAGAAACCTCGGGGGTGGTGAAGCTTTCTTT.

The CDR3 sequence: CASSSGLAGYEQYF. The CDR3 DNA is TGCGCCAGCAGCTCGGGACTAGCGGGCTACGAGCAGTACTTC. The rearrangement joins TRBV5-1 to TRBJ2-7; the match to TRBD2 covers 12 bases. The germline CDR1 and CDR2 sequences are SGHRS and YFSETQ. The V segment lost 3 bases and the J segment 3 bases; nucleotides outside the gene matches: 1. The CDR3 covers 14 residues.

The CDR3 is CASSQDLEGLEAFF. The CDR3 DNA is TGCGCCAGCAGCCAAGATCTCGAAGGGCTTGAAGCTTTCTTT. The rearrangement uses TRBV4-3 and TRBJ1-1; D remains unclear. This CDR3 has 14 residues. The V and J ends lost 0 bases and 7 bases respectively, with 12 bases between them. The germline CDR1 and CDR2 sequences are LGHNA and YSLEER.

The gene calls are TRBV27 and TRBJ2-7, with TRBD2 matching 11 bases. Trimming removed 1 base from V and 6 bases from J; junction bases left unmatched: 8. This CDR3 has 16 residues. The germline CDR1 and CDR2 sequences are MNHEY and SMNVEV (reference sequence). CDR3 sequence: CASSLYALAGDLEQYF. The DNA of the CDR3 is TGTGCCAGCAGTTTATACGCACTAGCGGGAGATCTCGAGCAGTACTTC.

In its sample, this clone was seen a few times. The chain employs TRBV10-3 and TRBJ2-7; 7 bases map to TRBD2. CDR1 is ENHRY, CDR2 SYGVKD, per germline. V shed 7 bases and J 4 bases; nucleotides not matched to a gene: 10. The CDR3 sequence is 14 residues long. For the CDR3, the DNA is TGTGCCATCATGGCGGGAGCTTTCCAATACGAGCAGTACTTC. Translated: CAIMAGAFQYEQYF.

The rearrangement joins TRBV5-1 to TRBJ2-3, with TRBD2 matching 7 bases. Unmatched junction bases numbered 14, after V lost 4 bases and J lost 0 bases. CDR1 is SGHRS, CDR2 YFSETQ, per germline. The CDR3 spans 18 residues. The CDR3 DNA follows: TGCGCCAGCAGCCTGAGGACTAGGACGAGTCCTAGCACAGATACGCAGTATTTT. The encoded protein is CASSLRTRTSPSTDTQYF.